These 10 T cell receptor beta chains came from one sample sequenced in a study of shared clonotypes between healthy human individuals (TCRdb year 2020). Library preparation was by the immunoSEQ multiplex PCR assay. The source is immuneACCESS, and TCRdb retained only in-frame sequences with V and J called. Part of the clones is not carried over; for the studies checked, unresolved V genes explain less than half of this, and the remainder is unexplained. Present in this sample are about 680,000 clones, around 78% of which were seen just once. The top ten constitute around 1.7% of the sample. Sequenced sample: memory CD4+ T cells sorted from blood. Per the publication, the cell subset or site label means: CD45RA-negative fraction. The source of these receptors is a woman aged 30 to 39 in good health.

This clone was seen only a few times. The CDR3 region is CASSLGYIAGSSYNEQFF. DNA of the CDR3: TGTGCCAGCAGCTTAGGGTACATAGCGGGAAGCTCCTACAATGAGCAGTTCTTC. The rearrangement joins TRBV7-9 to TRBJ2-1, with 8 bases matching TRBD2. The V and J ends lost 1 base and 0 bases, in that order; junction bases with no gene match: 8. Germline lookup yields CDR1 SEHNR and CDR2 FQNEAQ (reference sequence). The CDR3 covers 18 residues.

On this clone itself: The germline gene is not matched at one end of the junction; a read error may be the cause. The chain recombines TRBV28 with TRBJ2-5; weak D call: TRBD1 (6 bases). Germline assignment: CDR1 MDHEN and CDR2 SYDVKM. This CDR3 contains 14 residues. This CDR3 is CASSPGQTQGTQYF. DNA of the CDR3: TGTGCCAGCAGTCCCGGACAGACCCAAGGGACCCAGTACTTC. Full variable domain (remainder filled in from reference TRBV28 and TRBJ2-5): DVKVTQSSRYLVKRTGEKVFLECVQDMDHENMFWYRQDPGLGLRLIYFSYDVKMKEKGDIPEGYSVSREKKERFSLILESASTNQTSMYLCASSPGQTQGTQYFGPGTRLLVL.

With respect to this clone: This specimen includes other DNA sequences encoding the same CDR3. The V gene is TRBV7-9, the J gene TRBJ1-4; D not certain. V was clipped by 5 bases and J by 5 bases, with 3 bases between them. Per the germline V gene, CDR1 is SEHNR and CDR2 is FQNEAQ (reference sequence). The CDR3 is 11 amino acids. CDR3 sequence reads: CASSRNEKLFF. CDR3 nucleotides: TGTGCCAGCAGCAGAAATGAAAAACTGTTTTTT.

The CDR3 coding sequence is TGCAGCGTTGCTTCATTCAGCGGAACCTACGAGCAGTACTTC. Its translation is CSVASFSGTYEQYF. This chain connects TRBV29-1 to TRBJ2-7, with D possibly being TRBD2 (5 bases). This CDR3 is built from 14 residues. Germline CDR1 and CDR2: SQVTM and ANQGSEA. The V and J ends lost 4 bases and 2 bases respectively, with 15 bases between them.

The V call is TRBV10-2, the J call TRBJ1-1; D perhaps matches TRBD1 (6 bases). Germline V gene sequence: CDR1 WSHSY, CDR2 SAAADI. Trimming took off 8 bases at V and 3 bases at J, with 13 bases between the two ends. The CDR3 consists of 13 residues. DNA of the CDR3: TGCGCCAGCCAGGGGTTCGGGGACACTGAAGCTTTCTTT. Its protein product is CASQGFGDTEAFF.

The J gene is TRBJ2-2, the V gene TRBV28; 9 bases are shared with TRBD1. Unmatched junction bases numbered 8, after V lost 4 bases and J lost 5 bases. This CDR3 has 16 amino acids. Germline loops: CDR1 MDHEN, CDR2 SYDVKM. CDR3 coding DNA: TGTGCCAGCAGTTCCCTTGGACAGGGGAGGACCGGGGAGCTGTTTTTT. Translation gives CASSSLGQGRTGELFF.

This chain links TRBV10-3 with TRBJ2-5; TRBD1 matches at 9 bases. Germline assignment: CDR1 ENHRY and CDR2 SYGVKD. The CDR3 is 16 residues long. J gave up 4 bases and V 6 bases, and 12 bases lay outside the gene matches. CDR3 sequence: CAIRVGTGSFVETQYF. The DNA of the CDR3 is TGTGCCATCAGGGTCGGGACAGGGAGTTTCGTAGAGACCCAGTACTTC.

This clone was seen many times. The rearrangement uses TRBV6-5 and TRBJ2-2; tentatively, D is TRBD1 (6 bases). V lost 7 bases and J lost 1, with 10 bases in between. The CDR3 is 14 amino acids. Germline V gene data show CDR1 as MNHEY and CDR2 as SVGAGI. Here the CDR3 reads CASILTGNTGELFF. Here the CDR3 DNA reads TGTGCCAGCATCTTGACAGGGAACACCGGGGAGCTGTTTTTT.

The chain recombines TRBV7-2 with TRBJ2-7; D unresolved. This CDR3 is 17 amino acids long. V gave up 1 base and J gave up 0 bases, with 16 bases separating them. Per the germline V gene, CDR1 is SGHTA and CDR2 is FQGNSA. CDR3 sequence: CASSLDRSRFSSYEQYF. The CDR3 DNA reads TGTGCCAGCAGCTTAGACCGCTCGCGATTTTCCTCCTACGAGCAGTACTTC.

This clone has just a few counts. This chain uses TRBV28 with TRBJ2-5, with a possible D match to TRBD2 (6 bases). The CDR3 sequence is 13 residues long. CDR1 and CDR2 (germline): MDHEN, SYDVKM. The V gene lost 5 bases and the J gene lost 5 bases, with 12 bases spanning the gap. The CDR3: CASSPTSLETQYF. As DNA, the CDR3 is TGTGCCAGCAGTCCGACTAGTTTGGAGACCCAGTACTTC.